Below, one TCR beta chain is given with its context. This entry comes from a study of cytomegalovirus exposure and HLA in healthy donors. V was cut by 3 bases and J by 8 bases, with 19 bases left in between. CDR1 and CDR2 from the germline V gene are LNHDA and SQIVND (reference sequence). The CDR3 length is 15 residues. The primer mix had 60 Vbeta and 13 Jbeta primers. The repertoire was sequenced with immunoSEQ multiplex PCR; TCRdb's copy has only in-frame clones and lacks some. The profile shows 150,000 or so clones, approximately 73% of them singletons. The material sequenced was PBMCs. The chain links TRBV19 to TRBJ1-2, with D perhaps matching TRBD1 (6 bases). This TCR was sampled from a woman aged 18-29 years in good health and CMV-seronegative. CDR3 DNA sequence: TGTGCCAGTAGTATCCTCCCCCAGGGGTTCTACGGCTACACCTTC. This encodes CASSILPQGFYGYTF.